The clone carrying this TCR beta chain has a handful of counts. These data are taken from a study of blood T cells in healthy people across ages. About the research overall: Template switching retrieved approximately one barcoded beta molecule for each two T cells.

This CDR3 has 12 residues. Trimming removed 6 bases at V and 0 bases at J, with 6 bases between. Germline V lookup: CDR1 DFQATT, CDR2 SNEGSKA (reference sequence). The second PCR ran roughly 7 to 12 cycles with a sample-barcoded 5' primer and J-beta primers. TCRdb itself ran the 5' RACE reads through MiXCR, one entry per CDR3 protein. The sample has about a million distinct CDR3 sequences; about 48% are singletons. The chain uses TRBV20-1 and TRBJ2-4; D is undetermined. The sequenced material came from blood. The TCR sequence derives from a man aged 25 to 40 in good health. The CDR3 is CSAPLAKNIQYF. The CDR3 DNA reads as TGCAGTGCCCCTTTAGCCAAAAACATTCAGTACTTC.